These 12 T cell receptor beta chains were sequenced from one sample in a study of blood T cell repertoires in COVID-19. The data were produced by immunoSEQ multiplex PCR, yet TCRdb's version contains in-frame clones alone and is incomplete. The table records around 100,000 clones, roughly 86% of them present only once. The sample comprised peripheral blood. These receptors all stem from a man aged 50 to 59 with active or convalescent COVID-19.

The DNA for the CDR3 is TGTGCCAGCAGCCAAGATGCAGGCACAGATACGCAGTATTTT. Amino acid sequence: CASSQDAGTDTQYF. The rearrangement uses TRBV3-1 (or the pseudogene TRBV3-2) and TRBJ2-3; D uncertain. Per the germline V gene, CDR1 is LGHDT and CDR2 is YNNKEL (reference sequence). V was pared by 0 bases and J by 1 base, with 5 bases between. The CDR3 length is 14 residues.

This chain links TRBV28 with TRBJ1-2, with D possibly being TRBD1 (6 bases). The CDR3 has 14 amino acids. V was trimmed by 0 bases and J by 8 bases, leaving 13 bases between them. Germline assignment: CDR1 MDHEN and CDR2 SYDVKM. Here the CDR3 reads CASSLWQGNRGYTF. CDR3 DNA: TGTGCCAGCAGTTTATGGCAGGGGAATAGGGGCTACACCTTC.

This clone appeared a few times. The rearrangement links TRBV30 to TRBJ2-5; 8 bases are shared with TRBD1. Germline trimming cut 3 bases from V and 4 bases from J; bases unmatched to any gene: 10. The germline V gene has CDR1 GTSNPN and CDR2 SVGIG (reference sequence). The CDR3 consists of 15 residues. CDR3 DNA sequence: TGTGCCTGGAGCTACGGACAGGGAGGTGGAGAGACCCAGTACTTC. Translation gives CAWSYGQGGGETQYF.

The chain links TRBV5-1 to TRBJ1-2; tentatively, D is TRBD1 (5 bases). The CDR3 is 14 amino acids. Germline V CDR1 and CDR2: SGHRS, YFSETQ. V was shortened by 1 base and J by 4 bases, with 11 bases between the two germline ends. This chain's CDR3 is CASSLMSDSYGYTF. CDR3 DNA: TGCGCCAGCAGCTTGATGTCCGACAGCTATGGCTACACCTTC.

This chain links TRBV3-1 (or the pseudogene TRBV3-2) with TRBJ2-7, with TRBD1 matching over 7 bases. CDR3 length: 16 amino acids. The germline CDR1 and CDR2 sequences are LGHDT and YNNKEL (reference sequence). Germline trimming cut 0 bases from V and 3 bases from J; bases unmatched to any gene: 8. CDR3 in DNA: TGTGCCAGCAGCCAAGATCCAGGGACAGCCTTCTACGAGCAGTACGTC. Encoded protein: CASSQDPGTAFYEQYV.

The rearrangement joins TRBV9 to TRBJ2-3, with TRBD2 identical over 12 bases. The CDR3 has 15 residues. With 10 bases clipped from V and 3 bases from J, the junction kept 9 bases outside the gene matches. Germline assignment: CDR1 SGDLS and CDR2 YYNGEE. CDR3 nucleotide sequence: TGTGCCCGACGCGGTCTAGCGGGGGGGACAGATACGCAGTATTTT. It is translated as CARRGLAGGTDTQYF.

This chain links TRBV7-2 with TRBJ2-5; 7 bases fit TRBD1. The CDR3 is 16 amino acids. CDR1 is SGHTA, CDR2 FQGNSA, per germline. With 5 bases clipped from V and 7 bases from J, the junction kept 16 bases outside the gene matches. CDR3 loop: CASSLIGTVFPGTQYF. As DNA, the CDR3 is TGTGCCAGCAGCCTAATCGGGACAGTATTTCCGGGGACCCAGTACTTC.

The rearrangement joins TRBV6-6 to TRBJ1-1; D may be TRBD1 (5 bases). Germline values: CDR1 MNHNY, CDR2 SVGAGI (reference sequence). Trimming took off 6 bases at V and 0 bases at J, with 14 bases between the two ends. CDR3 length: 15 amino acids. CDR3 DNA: TGTGCCAGCAGGGGTTCTGACAGCTTGAACACTGAAGCTTTCTTT. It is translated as CASRGSDSLNTEAFF.

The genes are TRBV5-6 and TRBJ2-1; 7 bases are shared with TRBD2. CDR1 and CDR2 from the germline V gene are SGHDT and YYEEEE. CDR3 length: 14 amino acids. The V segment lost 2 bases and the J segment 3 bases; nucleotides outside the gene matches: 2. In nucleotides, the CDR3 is TGTGCCAGCAGCTTAGGCGGGGGCTACAATGAGCAGTTCTTC. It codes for CASSLGGGYNEQFF.

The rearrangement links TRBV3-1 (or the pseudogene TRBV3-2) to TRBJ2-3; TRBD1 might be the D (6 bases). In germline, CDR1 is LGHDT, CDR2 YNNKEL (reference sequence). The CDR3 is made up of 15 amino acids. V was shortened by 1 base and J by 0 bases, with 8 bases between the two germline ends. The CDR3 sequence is CASSQGGPSTDTQYF. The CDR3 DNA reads TGTGCCAGCAGCCAAGGGGGGCCTAGCACAGATACGCAGTATTTT.

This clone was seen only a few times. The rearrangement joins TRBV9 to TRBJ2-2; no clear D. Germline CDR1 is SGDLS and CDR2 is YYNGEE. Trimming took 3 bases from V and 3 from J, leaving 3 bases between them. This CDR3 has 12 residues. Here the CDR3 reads CASSADTGELFF. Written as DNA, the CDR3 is TGTGCCAGCAGCGCAGACACCGGGGAGCTGTTTTTT.

The CDR3 coding sequence is TGCAGTGCTAGTAGTGGACTAGGTAGCAATCAGCCCCAGCATTTT. Its translation is CSASSGLGSNQPQHF. This chain connects TRBV20-1 to TRBJ1-5; D not certain. CDR3 length equals 15 residues. Trimming left V 3 bases short and J 0 bases short, with 12 bases between. CDR1 and CDR2 from the germline V gene are DFQATT and SNEGSKA (reference sequence).